This T cell receptor beta chain was sequenced during a study of control samples from healthy donors and cancer patients. Measured with immunoSEQ multiplex PCR; TCRdb has only the in-frame clones, and not every one. The sample shows some 140,000 clones, around 94% of them seen only once. The V gene lost 6 bases and the J gene lost 0 bases, with 11 bases spanning the gap. CDR3 length equals 14 residues. Germline V gives CDR1 ENHRY, CDR2 SYGVKD. The chain joins TRBV10-3 to TRBJ1-1; perhaps TRBD1 as D (6 bases). This sequence originates from a man in his 60s with colorectal cancer. Sequenced material: PBMCs. CDR3 coding DNA: TGTGCCATCAGCGGGGGCTTCATGAACACTGAAGCTTTCTTT. Translated: CAISGGFMNTEAFF.